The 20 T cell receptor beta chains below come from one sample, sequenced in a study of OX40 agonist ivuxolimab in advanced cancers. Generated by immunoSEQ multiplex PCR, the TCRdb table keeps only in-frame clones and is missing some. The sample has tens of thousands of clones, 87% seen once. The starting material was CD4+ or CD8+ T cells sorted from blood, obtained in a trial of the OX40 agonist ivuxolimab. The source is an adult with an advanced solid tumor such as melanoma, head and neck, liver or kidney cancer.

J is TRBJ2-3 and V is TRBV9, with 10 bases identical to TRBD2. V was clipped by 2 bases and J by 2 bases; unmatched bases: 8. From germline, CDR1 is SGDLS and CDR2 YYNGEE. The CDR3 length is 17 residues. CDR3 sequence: CASSVRSLAGATDTQYF. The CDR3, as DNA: TGTGCCAGCAGCGTCCGCTCCCTAGCGGGGGCCACAGATACGCAGTATTTT.

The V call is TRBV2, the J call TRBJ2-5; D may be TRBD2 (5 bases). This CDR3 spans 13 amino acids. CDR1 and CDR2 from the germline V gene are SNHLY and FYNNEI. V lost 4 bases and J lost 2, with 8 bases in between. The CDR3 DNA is TGTGCCAGCAGTGGGACTTTACAAGAGACCCAGTACTTC. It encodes CASSGTLQETQYF.

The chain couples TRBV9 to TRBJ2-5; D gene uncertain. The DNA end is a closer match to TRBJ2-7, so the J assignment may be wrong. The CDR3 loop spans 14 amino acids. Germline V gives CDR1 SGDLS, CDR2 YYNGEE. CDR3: CASSVDQRTYEQYF. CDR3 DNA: TGTGCCAGCAGCGTAGATCAAAGAACCTACGAGCAGTACTTC.

CDR3 nucleotides: TGTGCCAGTTCGAGGACGGGGGCCCTGAACTACGAGCAGTACTTC. Amino acids: CASSRTGALNYEQYF. The chain couples TRBV19 to TRBJ2-5; either TRBD1 or TRBD2 may supply D (6 bases each). Matching the DNA end better, TRBJ2-7 makes the J call doubtful. CDR1 is LNHDA, CDR2 SQIVND, per germline (reference sequence). This CDR3 region has 15 residues.

CDR3 region: CSGVTSGRKNTGELFF. In DNA, the CDR3 is TGCAGCGGAGTGACTAGCGGGAGAAAGAACACCGGGGAGCTGTTTTTT. This chain links TRBV29-1 with TRBJ2-2; TRBD2 matches at 12 bases. Germline trimming cut 7 bases from V and 1 base from J; bases unmatched to any gene: 7. This CDR3 comprises 16 residues. The germline V gene encodes CDR1 SQVTM and CDR2 ANQGSEA.

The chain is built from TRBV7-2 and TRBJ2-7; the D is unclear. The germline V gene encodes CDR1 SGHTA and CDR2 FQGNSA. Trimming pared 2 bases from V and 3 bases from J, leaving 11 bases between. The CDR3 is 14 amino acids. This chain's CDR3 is CASSLRTANYEQYF. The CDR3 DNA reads TGTGCCAGCAGCTTACGCACAGCCAACTACGAGCAGTACTTC.

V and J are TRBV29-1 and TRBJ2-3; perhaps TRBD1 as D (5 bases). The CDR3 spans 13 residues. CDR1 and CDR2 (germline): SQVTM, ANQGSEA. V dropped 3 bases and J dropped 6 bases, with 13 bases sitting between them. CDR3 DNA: TGCAGCGTTGAGAAGGCAGGGATCGATACGCAGTATTTT. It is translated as CSVEKAGIDTQYF.

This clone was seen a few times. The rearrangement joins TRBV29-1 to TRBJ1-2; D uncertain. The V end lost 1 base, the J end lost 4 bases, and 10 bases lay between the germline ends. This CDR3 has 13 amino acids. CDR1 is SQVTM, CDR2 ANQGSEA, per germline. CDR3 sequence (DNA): TGCAGCGTTGAAGTACCCGGCCGCTATGGCTACACCTTC. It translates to CSVEVPGRYGYTF.

CDR3 residues: CASSLVGRDPSGNTIYF. CDR3 sequence (DNA): TGTGCCAGCAGCTTAGTGGGGAGGGACCCCTCTGGAAACACCATATATTTT. The chain joins TRBV7-6 to TRBJ1-3; the D gene is possibly TRBD1 (5 bases). From germline, CDR1 is SGHVS and CDR2 FNYEAQ. This CDR3 is built from 17 residues. Trimming pared 1 base from V and 0 bases from J, leaving 13 bases between.

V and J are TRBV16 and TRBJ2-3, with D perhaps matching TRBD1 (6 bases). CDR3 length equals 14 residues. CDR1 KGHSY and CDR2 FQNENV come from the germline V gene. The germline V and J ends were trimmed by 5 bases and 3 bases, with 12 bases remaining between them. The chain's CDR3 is CASSAGRGTDTQYF. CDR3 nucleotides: TGTGCCAGCAGCGCGGGCAGGGGAACAGATACGCAGTATTTT.

The CDR3 region is CASLPGGAFNYGYTF. The CDR3 DNA reads as TGTGCCAGCCTCCCGGGGGGGGCCTTTAACTATGGCTACACCTTC. The rearrangement links TRBV27 to TRBJ1-2; D is possibly TRBD1 (6 bases). Germline CDR1 reads MNHEY; CDR2 reads SMNVEV (reference sequence). The CDR3 covers 15 residues. V lost 8 bases to trimming and J lost 1 base, with 17 bases between them.

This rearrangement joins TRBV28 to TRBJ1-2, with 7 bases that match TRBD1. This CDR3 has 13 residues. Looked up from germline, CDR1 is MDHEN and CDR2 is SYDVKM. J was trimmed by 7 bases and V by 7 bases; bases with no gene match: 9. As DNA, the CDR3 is TGTGCCAGCACTATAGACAGGGTCTTTGGCTACACCTTC. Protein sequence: CASTIDRVFGYTF.

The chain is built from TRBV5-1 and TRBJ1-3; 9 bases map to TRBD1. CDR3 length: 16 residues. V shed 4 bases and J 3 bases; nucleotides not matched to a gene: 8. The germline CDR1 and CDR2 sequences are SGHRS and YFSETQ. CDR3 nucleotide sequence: TGCGCCAGCAGCCCTACCGGGACAGGGTATGGAAACACCATATATTTT. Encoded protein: CASSPTGTGYGNTIYF.

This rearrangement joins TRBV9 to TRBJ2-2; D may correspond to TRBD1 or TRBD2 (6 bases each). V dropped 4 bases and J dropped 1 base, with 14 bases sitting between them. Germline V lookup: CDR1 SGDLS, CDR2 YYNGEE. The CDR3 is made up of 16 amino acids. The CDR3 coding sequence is TGTGCCAGCAGCTCTGAGGGGGGCCTGAACACCGGGGAGCTGTTTTTT. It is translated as CASSSEGGLNTGELFF. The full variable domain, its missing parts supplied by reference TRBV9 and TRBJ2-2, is DSGVTQTPKHLITATGQRVTLRCSPRSGDLSVYWYQQSLDQGLQFLIQYYNGEERAKGNILERFSAQQFPDLHSELNLSSLELGDSALYFCASSSEGGLNTGELFFGEGSRLTVL.

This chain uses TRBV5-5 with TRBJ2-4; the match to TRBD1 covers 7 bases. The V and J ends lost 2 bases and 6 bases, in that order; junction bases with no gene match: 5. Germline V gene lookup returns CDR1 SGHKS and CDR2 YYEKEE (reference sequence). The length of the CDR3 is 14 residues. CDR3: CASSFGQDLNIQYF. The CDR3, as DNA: TGTGCCAGCAGCTTTGGACAGGACCTAAACATTCAGTACTTC.

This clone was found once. CDR3: CASRPQGQPQETQYF. DNA for the CDR3: TGTGCCAGCAGGCCCCAAGGACAGCCTCAAGAGACCCAGTACTTC. The chain employs TRBV6-5 and TRBJ2-5, with a tentative D call TRBD1 (6 bases). Germline V gene lookup returns CDR1 MNHEY and CDR2 SVGAGI. CDR3 length equals 15 residues. Trimming shortened V by 6 bases and J by 2 bases, and 16 bases separated the two germline ends.

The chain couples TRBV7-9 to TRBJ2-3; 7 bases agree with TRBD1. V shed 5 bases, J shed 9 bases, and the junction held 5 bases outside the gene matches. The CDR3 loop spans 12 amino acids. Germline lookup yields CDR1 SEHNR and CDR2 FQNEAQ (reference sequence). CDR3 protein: CASSQTGRTQYF. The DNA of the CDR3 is TGTGCCAGCAGCCAGACAGGGCGAACGCAGTATTTT.

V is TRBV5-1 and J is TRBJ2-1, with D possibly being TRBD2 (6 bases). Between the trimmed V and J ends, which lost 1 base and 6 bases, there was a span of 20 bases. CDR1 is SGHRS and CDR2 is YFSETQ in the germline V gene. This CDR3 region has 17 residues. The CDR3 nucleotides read TGCGCCAGCAGCTTGTTGACTGCCGGGACTGGGGCCAATGAGCAGTTCTTC. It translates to CASSLLTAGTGANEQFF.

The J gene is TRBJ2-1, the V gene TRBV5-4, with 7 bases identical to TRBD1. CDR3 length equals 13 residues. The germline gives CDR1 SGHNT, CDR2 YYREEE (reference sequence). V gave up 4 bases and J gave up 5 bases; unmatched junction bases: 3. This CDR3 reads CASSPDRNNEQFF. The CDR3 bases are TGTGCCAGCAGCCCGGACAGGAACAATGAGCAGTTCTTC.

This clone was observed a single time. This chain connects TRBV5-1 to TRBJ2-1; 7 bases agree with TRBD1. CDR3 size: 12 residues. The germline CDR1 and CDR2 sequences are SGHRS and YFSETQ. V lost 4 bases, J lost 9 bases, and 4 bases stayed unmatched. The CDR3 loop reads CASSQQGIEQFF. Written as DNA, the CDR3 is TGCGCCAGCAGCCAACAGGGGATTGAGCAGTTCTTC.